Below are 3 T cell receptor beta chains sequenced from a single sample in a study of blood T cell repertoires in COVID-19. The repertoire was sequenced with immunoSEQ multiplex PCR; TCRdb's copy has only in-frame clones and lacks some. The sample shows around 15,000 clones, around 82% of them seen only once. Sequencing input: peripheral blood. The receptor source for this set is a human donor in a cohort sampled during active COVID-19.

This clone was counted a few times. The chain is built from TRBV7-2 and TRBJ1-1; D unresolved. Germline V lookup: CDR1 SGHTA, CDR2 FQGNSA. The CDR3 has 14 residues. The V end was cut by 4 bases, the J end by 0 bases, with 9 bases between. The CDR3 DNA is TGTGCCAGCAGCTACATGACACTGAACACTGAAGCTTTCTTT. Amino acid sequence: CASSYMTLNTEAFF.

The chain has TRBV4-1 and TRBJ2-7, with 11 nucleotides matching TRBD2. Trimming took 3 bases from V and 2 from J; bases not matched to a gene: 3. In germline, CDR1 is MGHRA, CDR2 YSYEKL. The CDR3 length is 15 residues. Here the CDR3 DNA reads TGCGCCAGCAGCCAGGGACTAGCGGCGACCTACGAGCAGTACTTC. Its translation: CASSQGLAATYEQYF.

The chain carries TRBV4-1 and TRBJ1-2, with 9 bases that match TRBD1. Germline assignment: CDR1 MGHRA and CDR2 YSYEKL. The CDR3 is 14 amino acids. Losses at the gene ends were 1 base for V and 5 bases for J; bases not matched to a gene: 2. This chain's CDR3 is CASSQVGQGYGYTF. The CDR3 nucleotides are TGCGCCAGCAGCCAAGTCGGACAGGGGTATGGCTACACCTTC.